A single sample is the source of the 10 T cell receptor beta chains below, sequenced in a study of blood T cell repertoires in COVID-19. Sequencing was performed with immunoSEQ multiplex PCR; in TCRdb, only in-frame clones are kept and a portion is missing. This table has about 170,000 clones, roughly 87% appearing once. The material sequenced was PBMCs or T cells enriched from blood (not recorded which). The origin of the receptors is a human donor with acute COVID-19. The donor label of this sample is uncertain.

This chain joins TRBV7-8 and TRBJ2-7, with TRBD1 identical over 7 bases. The CDR3 spans 15 residues. Germline V gene data show CDR1 as SGHVS and CDR2 as FQNEAQ. Unmatched junction bases numbered 5, after V lost 2 bases and J lost 1 base. CDR3 nucleotide sequence: TGTGCCAGCAGCTTACTGGGGACAGTGTCCTACGAGCAGTACTTC. The encoded protein is CASSLLGTVSYEQYF.

This clone has only one observation. The genes are TRBV7-3 and TRBJ1-3, with D possibly matching TRBD1 (5 bases). V lost 2 bases and J lost 4, with 12 bases in between. Germline V gene lookup returns CDR1 SGHTA and CDR2 FQGTGA. The CDR3 consists of 15 residues. CDR3 in DNA: TGTGCCAGCAGCTTAGGTGCAGGGTCAGGAAACACCATATATTTT. It encodes CASSLGAGSGNTIYF.

This clone was counted a few times. The gene calls are TRBV18 and TRBJ2-1; 12 bases are shared with TRBD2. The CDR3 covers 18 residues. From germline, CDR1 is KGHSH and CDR2 LQKENI. Germline trimming cut 0 bases from V and 9 bases from J; bases unmatched to any gene: 12. The CDR3 nucleotides are TGTGCCAGCTCACCACCTCAATCTAGCGGGGGGGCCCGTAGTGAGCAGTTCTTC. Translating gives CASSPPQSSGGARSEQFF.

The chain uses TRBV6-5 and TRBJ1-6, with D tentatively TRBD1 (5 bases). Per the germline V gene, CDR1 is MNHEY and CDR2 is SVGAGI. Trimming pared 6 bases from V and 7 bases from J, leaving 16 bases between. The CDR3 contains 15 residues. For the CDR3, the DNA is TGTGCCAGCAGCCGTACAGCAGGGTGGAATTCACCCCTCCACTTT. Translation: CASSRTAGWNSPLHF.

The CDR3 bases are TGTGCTAGTGGTTTGTCGGGGGTAGGCACTGAAGCTTTCTTT. It encodes CASGLSGVGTEAFF. The chain recombines TRBV12-5 with TRBJ1-1; D is perhaps TRBD1 (5 bases). The CDR3 covers 14 residues. The germline V gene encodes CDR1 LGHNT and CDR2 FRNRAP. Trimming removed 2 bases from V and 4 bases from J, with 11 bases in between. Full variable domain (rest looked up from reference TRBV12-5 and TRBJ1-1): DARVTQTPRHKVTEMGQEVTMRCQPILGHNTVFWYRQTMMQGLELLAYFRNRAPLDDSGMPKDRFSAEMPDATLATLKIQPSEPRDSAVYFCASGLSGVGTEAFFGQGTRLTVV.

The rearrangement links TRBV18 to TRBJ2-1; TRBD2 aligns across 8 bases. Germline V gene data show CDR1 as KGHSH and CDR2 as LQKENI. The CDR3 consists of 15 residues. J lost 4 bases, V lost 6 bases, and 8 bases had no gene match. The CDR3 is CASSRPGLDYNEQFF. CDR3 DNA: TGTGCCAGCTCTCGACCGGGACTAGATTACAATGAGCAGTTCTTC.

The chain combines TRBV7-9 with TRBJ1-2; 8 nucleotides match TRBD1. Germline V gene lookup returns CDR1 SEHNR and CDR2 FQNEAQ (reference sequence). The trim removed 1 base at V and 7 bases at J, leaving 5 bases unmatched. This CDR3 comprises 14 residues. DNA for the CDR3: TGTGCCAGCAGCTTAGATACAGGGGGGAGTGGCTACACCTTC. Its translation is CASSLDTGGSGYTF.

This rearrangement joins TRBV4-2 to TRBJ2-2; the match to TRBD2 covers 12 bases. J was trimmed by 7 bases and V by 4 bases; bases with no gene match: 7. CDR3 length: 16 amino acids. Germline loops: CDR1 LGHNA, CDR2 YNFKEQ. The DNA for the CDR3 is TGTGCCAGCAGCCTATCTAGCGGGGGGGCCGGCGGGGAGCTGTTTTTT. As protein: CASSLSSGGAGGELFF.

The chain carries TRBV3-1 (or the pseudogene TRBV3-2) and TRBJ2-3; D is uncertain. Germline V lookup: CDR1 LGHDT, CDR2 YNNKEL (reference sequence). CDR3 length equals 13 residues. V lost 7 bases and J 5 bases, leaving 13 bases between the germline ends. This chain's CDR3 is CASTRFGEDTQYF. The CDR3 nucleotides read TGTGCCAGCACCCGGTTCGGAGAAGATACGCAGTATTTT.

The chain couples TRBV14 to TRBJ2-3; TRBD2 might be the D (6 bases). This CDR3 has 15 amino acids. Deletions cut 2 bases from V and 1 base from J, with 10 bases between. CDR1 is SGHDN and CDR2 is FVKESK in the germline V gene. The CDR3 DNA reads as TGTGCCAGCAGCCAACAGACGGGGGGCACAGATACGCAGTATTTT. Residues: CASSQQTGGTDTQYF.